This T cell receptor beta chain derives from a study of blood T cell repertoires in COVID-19. Study-wide context: COVID-19 samples collected from the United States, Italy and Spain covered acute and convalescent phases. PBMCs, B-cell-depleted T cells, or T cells were the source of the cDNA or gDNA that made up the material.

CDR3 length equals 15 residues. Trimming shortened V by 0 bases and J by 9 bases, and 15 bases separated the two germline ends. CDR1 SGHNT and CDR2 YENEEA come from the germline V gene. As originally analysed: Quantification of nucleated cells was approximated via reference gene primer amplification. Only in-frame clones appear in the TCRdb table, and some are missing; sequencing was by immunoSEQ multiplex PCR. V and J calls plus clone size are reproduced from that table; the DNA served to infer D and trimming. The data contain fewer than 200,000 clones, about 86% of them singletons. This clone has a handful of counts.

The sequence derives from a woman aged 50 to 60 in a cohort exposed to, infected with or recovered from COVID-19 (not recorded which). Source material: PBMCs or T cells enriched from blood (not recorded which). V usage is TRBV11-3 and J usage is TRBJ2-1; maybe TRBD2 (7 bases). The CDR3 DNA sequence: TGTGCCAGCAGCTTAGATGGAAGGGGGGAGGGTGAGCAGTTCTTC. The encoded protein is CASSLDGRGEGEQFF.